These T cell receptor beta chains were read from a single sample in a study of blood T cell repertoires in COVID-19. Here immunoSEQ multiplex PCR was the method, and the copy in TCRdb shows in-frame clones only, minus some. The table shows roughly 230,000 clones, with 65% to 90% occurring only once. Source material: peripheral blood. These receptors were obtained from a woman between 50 and 59 years old with acute or convalescent COVID-19. The CDR3 runs from the conserved cysteine through the conserved F or W. The order of the fields is D gene, V gene, clone size, J gene, CDR3 DNA, CDR3 protein. D genes are given only for firm matches. Clone size is not always given. Where it is, it says once, few, many or a class for expanded clones.

TRBD1	TRBV2	.	TRBJ2-1	TGTGCCAGCACTACGGACAGGGGCAATGAGCAGTTCTTC	CASTTDRGNEQFF
TRBD1	TRBV6-5	.	TRBJ1-4	TGTGCCAGCAGTCCCGGACAGGCAACTAATGAAAAACTGTTTTTT	CASSPGQATNEKLFF
.	TRBV27	.	TRBJ2-1	TGTGCCAGCAGTCCGGGACGGGGGTATGAGCAGTTCTTC	CASSPGRGYEQFF
.	TRBV3-1/TRBV3-2	.	TRBJ2-7	TGTGCCAGCAGCCAAATCGAGTCAACCTACGAGCAGTACTTC	CASSQIESTYEQYF
TRBD2	TRBV5-3	.	TRBJ2-2	TGTGCCAGAATCCACGGGGGAGTAGCGGGGTGCACCGGGGAGCTGTTTTTT	CARIHGGVAGCTGELFF
.	TRBV4-1	.	TRBJ2-5	TGCGCCAGCAGCCCCCGGGACTCAGAAGAGACCCAGTACTTC	CASSPRDSEETQYF
TRBD1	TRBV7-2	.	TRBJ1-1	TGTGCCAGCAGCCCTAGCCGACAGGGAAGATGGACTGAAGCTTTCTTT	CASSPSRQGRWTEAFF
TRBD2	TRBV5-8	.	TRBJ2-1	TGTGCCAGCAGCCCGACGGGGGAGGGGTTCTTC	CASSPTGEGFF
.	TRBV4-1	.	TRBJ2-5	TGCGCCAGCAGCCAATACAGGGCTCAAGAGACCCAGTACTTC	CASSQYRAQETQYF
TRBD2	TRBV18	.	TRBJ2-7	TGTGCCAGCTCACCCCCTAGCGGAACCACCTACGAGCAGTACTTC	CASSPPSGTTYEQYF
TRBD2	TRBV19	.	TRBJ2-1	TGTGCCAGTAGTATCGGTGGAACGGGGGGGCGAAGTGAGCAGTTCTTC	CASSIGGTGGRSEQFF
.	TRBV9	.	TRBJ2-1	TGTGCCAGCAGCCCAGATCACAATGAGCAGTTCTTC	CASSPDHNEQFF
.	TRBV7-9	.	TRBJ2-7	TGTGCCAGCAGCTTATCCGGGACTCACGAGCAGTACTTC	CASSLSGTHEQYF
.	TRBV20-1	.	TRBJ1-2	TGCAGTGCCGGGAAGCCCTATGGCTACACCTTC	CSAGKPYGYTF
TRBD1	TRBV28	.	TRBJ1-2	TGTGCCAGCAGTTCCCACCCAGCCGGGACAGGGTATGGCTACACCTTC	CASSSHPAGTGYGYTF
TRBD1	TRBV28	.	TRBJ2-2	TGTGCCAGCAGTTCCCCGGGACAGGGAGGCGGGGAGCTGTTTTTT	CASSSPGQGGGELFF
TRBD2	TRBV10-2	.	TRBJ2-1	TGCGCCAGCACCCCGGGCGGGAGCAGGCATGAGCAGTTCTTC	CASTPGGSRHEQFF
.	TRBV10-3	.	TRBJ2-3	TGTGCCATCAGTGTATCGGCCCCAGGGACAGATACGCAGTATTTT	CAISVSAPGTDTQYF
TRBD1	TRBV28	.	TRBJ1-2	TGTGCCAGCAGCGACTGGACAGGGGGGGACTATGGCTACACCTTC	CASSDWTGGDYGYTF
.	TRBV28	.	TRBJ1-2	TGTGCCAGTTGCAGGAACTATGGCTACACCTTC	CASCRNYGYTF
.	TRBV5-1	once	TRBJ1-3	TGCGCCAGCAGCTTGGCCGGGGTTCCTGGAAACACCATATATTTT	CASSLAGVPGNTIYF
.	TRBV3-1/TRBV3-2	.	TRBJ1-6	TGTGCCAGCAGCCAAGAGACGGCCCAGGGTTCACCCCTCCACTTT	CASSQETAQGSPLHF